This T cell receptor (beta chain) was observed in a study of cytomegalovirus exposure and HLA in healthy donors. Looking at the study overall: Tens of millions of unique TCR sequences came from HLA-typed donors in an early release. Study-wide results and limits: Earlier analysis looked at TCR beta V segments, and most were productive about 90% or about 30% of the time.

As concerns this clone: Its antigen remains unidentified.

The length of the CDR3 is 13 residues. V trimming: 4 bases; J trimming: 5 bases; junction bases outside the gene matches: 3. From germline, CDR1 is SGDLS and CDR2 YYNGEE. The PCR ran on 60 Vbeta and 13 Jbeta primers. The assay was immunoSEQ multiplex PCR, and TCRdb's table has in-frame clones only and misses some. The repertoire holds over 120,000 clones, approximately 80% seen once, with around 2.4% in the top ten. The sequenced sample was PBMCs. This TCR was sampled from a man aged 50 to 59 in good health and CMV-seronegative. The chain has TRBV9 and TRBJ1-1; 9 nucleotides align to TRBD1. The CDR3 loop is CASSLQGATEAFF. The DNA for the CDR3 is TGTGCCAGCAGCCTACAGGGGGCGACTGAAGCTTTCTTT.